The clone carrying this TCR beta chain has ten or more counts. Its antigen is unknown. The data were obtained in a study of T cells in Graves' hyperthyroidism and ophthalmopathy. Overall study: Peripheral blood draws took place at initial diagnosis, ahead of any treatment.

Study conclusions and caveats: Stable hyperthyroidism and ophthalmopathy were separated using 13 V-J signatures. Appearing also in blood were most of the thyroid clonotypes expanded above 0.001. Ophthalmopathy was identified by the model a median about 6 months ahead of onset.

The CDR3 has 16 residues. Trimming took off 1 base at V and 0 bases at J, with 10 bases between the two ends. CDR1 and CDR2 from the germline V gene are SGHRS and YFSETQ. Amplification yielded TCR beta CDR3 regions, with RNA transcripts as the source. RT-PCR in the first round (using the HTBI primer set) targeted the TCR CDR3. TCRdb re-derived calls from the multiplex PCR reads in MiXCR, one entry per CDR3 protein. This table holds 660,000 or so distinct CDR3 sequences, around 21% found once. Sequencing was done on a sample of blood. The chain links TRBV5-1 to TRBJ2-2; D remains unclear. The sequence was obtained from a man in his thirties or forties with Graves' ophthalmopathy. The CDR3, as DNA: TGCGCCAGCAGCTTGTCGGGCGGCGCGAACACCGGGGAGCTGTTTTTT. Its translation is CASSLSGGANTGELFF.